These T cell receptor beta chains were read from a single sample in a study of cytomegalovirus exposure and HLA in healthy donors. Clones were read by immunoSEQ multiplex PCR, and TCRdb kept only the in-frame ones, dropping some. The sample shows 75,000 to 100,000 clones, around 77% of them seen only once. Sequenced input: PBMCs. These TCRs come from a man aged 35 to 55 in good health and CMV-seronegative. Each CDR3 is given with its conserved first and last residue. Fields, in order: CDR3 protein, D gene, V gene, clone size. The D gene is left open where the match is weak. Expanded clones get a size class; other rows say once, few or many, or leave the size out.

CATHRGRKTEAFF | . | TRBV30 | .
CASTLGLAATDTQYF | TRBD2 | TRBV9 | .
CASSEEASGGYNEQFF | TRBD2 | TRBV6-4 | .
CATSVGTGQGTQYF | TRBD1 | TRBV15 | .
CAWSVLWGDWGYTF | . | TRBV30 | few
CASSYNRGPAIPITEAFF | TRBD1 | TRBV13 | .
CASSFNWFLGGELFF | . | TRBV28 | .
CASSLGQGISYTF | TRBD1 | TRBV7-3 | few
CASSPRGARGYTF | . | TRBV28 | .
CASSPESRLYEQYF | . | TRBV13 | .